The 22 T cell receptor beta chains reported below all come from one sample, sequenced in a study of shared clonotypes between healthy human individuals. Repertoires were generated with immunoSEQ multiplex PCR, while TCRdb's copy carries only in-frame clones and drops some. The sample holds millions of clones, over 85% seen once. The sequencing input was naive CD4+ T cells from PBMCs. The subset is: CD45RA+ positively selected. These receptor sequences come from a young man in good health. Some clones in this sample may be carry-over from other donors' samples.

V gene TRBV9 combines with J gene TRBJ1-4, with D tentatively TRBD1 (6 bases). From germline, CDR1 is SGDLS and CDR2 YYNGEE. The V end was cut by 4 bases, the J end by 0 bases, with 13 bases between. The CDR3 is 16 amino acids. CDR3 coding DNA: TGTGCCAGCAGCCCCGAAGGGGGGACAACTAATGAAAAACTGTTTTTT. Its protein is CASSPEGGTTNEKLFF.

The chain is built from TRBV21-1 and TRBJ1-5. TRBV21-1 is assigned pseudogene status. The CDR3 has 18 amino acids. The CDR3 sequence: CASSKGWEGTGGSQPQHF. CDR3 nucleotide sequence: TGTGCCAGCAGCAAGGGATGGGAAGGCACCGGGGGTAGTCAGCCCCAGCATTTT.

A single count supports this clone. In this CDR3 the conserved last residue, phenylalanine or tryptophan, is missing, so a read error is likely. V is TRBV30 and J is TRBJ2-7, with 7 bases aligning to TRBD1. Germline CDR1 GTSNPN, CDR2 SVGIG (reference sequence). There are 15 residues in the CDR3. Germline trimming cut 7 bases from V and 2 bases from J; bases unmatched to any gene: 14. The CDR3 nucleotides read TGTGCCTCCGGAGAGCCAGGGGGAATACCCTACGAGCAGTACCTC. Translated: CASGEPGGIPYEQYL.

V and J are TRBV4-1 and TRBJ2-2; D not resolved. Germline lookup yields CDR1 MGHRA and CDR2 YSYEKL. The CDR3 has 14 residues. Trimming stripped 3 bases from V and 1 base from J, with 6 bases between. The CDR3 sequence is CASSHVRNTGELFF. CDR3 DNA: TGCGCCAGCAGCCATGTGAGGAACACCGGGGAGCTGTTTTTT.

The genes are TRBV15 and TRBJ1-2; D uncertain. The CDR3 has 14 amino acids. From germline, CDR1 is LNHNV and CDR2 YYDKDF (reference sequence). With 3 bases removed from V and 5 bases from J, the gap between germline ends came to 13 bases. The CDR3 DNA reads TGTGCCACCAGCAGGGAAAGGGATCCATATGGCTACACCTTC. Residues: CATSRERDPYGYTF.

The chain employs TRBV30 and TRBJ1-6; D is possibly TRBD1 (6 bases). The CDR3 is 14 amino acids. The germline V gene encodes CDR1 GTSNPN and CDR2 SVGIG (reference sequence). Trimming stripped 3 bases from V and 9 bases from J, with 15 bases between. The CDR3 DNA reads TGTGCCTGGAGCAGGGGAAATGTTGGTTCACCCCTCCACTTT. It encodes CAWSRGNVGSPLHF.

As regards this clone: The same CDR3 is also encoded by other DNA sequences in this sample. The gene calls are TRBV6-6 and TRBJ2-1; 8 bases map to TRBD2. The V gene end was trimmed by 5 bases and the J gene end by 1 base; junction bases not matched to a gene: 1. CDR3 length: 14 residues. Germline V CDR1 and CDR2: MNHNY, SVGAGI (reference sequence). In DNA, the CDR3 is TGTGCCAGCAGTAGCGGGAGTTCCTACAATGAGCAGTTCTTC. The encoded protein is CASSSGSSYNEQFF.

The chain couples TRBV6-1 to TRBJ1-5; TRBD1 aligns across 7 bases. The CDR3 runs to 14 residues. Germline loops: CDR1 MNHNS, CDR2 SASEGT. The V gene end was trimmed by 7 bases and the J gene end by 0 bases; junction bases not matched to a gene: 3. CDR3 sequence (DNA): TGTGCCAGCACACAGGGGCATAGCAATCAGCCCCAGCATTTT. Protein: CASTQGHSNQPQHF.

The chain links TRBV5-1 to TRBJ2-5; TRBD2 matches 10 bases. Per germline, CDR1 SGHRS and CDR2 YFSETQ. V dropped 2 bases and J dropped 5; count of bases not matched to a gene: 9. CDR3 length: 16 residues. The CDR3 protein is CASSLMASGRGETQYF. DNA of the CDR3: TGCGCCAGCAGCTTAATGGCTAGCGGGAGAGGGGAGACCCAGTACTTC.

This chain uses TRBV10-2 with TRBJ1-5; TRBD1 aligns across 7 bases. The length of the CDR3 is 14 residues. With 6 bases clipped from V and 4 bases from J, the junction kept 6 bases outside the gene matches. From germline, CDR1 is WSHSY and CDR2 SAAADI. The CDR3 bases are TGCGCCAGCAGGGAGGGGACAGTTAATCAGCCCCAGCATTTT. Amino acid sequence: CASREGTVNQPQHF.

This chain joins TRBV29-1 and TRBJ2-3, with 9 bases identical to TRBD1. V trimming: 7 bases; J trimming: 5 bases; junction bases outside the gene matches: 7. The V gene's germline CDR1 is SQVTM and CDR2 ANQGSEA. The CDR3 has 13 amino acids. Written as DNA, the CDR3 is TGCAGCGCAGACAGGGGGAAGGGAGATACGCAGTATTTT. Translated, it gives CSADRGKGDTQYF.

V gene TRBV30 combines with J gene TRBJ2-3; no definite D call. The CDR3 has 13 residues. CDR1 and CDR2 from the germline V gene are GTSNPN and SVGIG (reference sequence). The germline V and J ends were trimmed by 3 bases and 4 bases, with 11 bases remaining between them. The CDR3 sequence: CAWRRSLPDTQYF. CDR3 DNA: TGTGCCTGGAGGAGGAGTTTGCCAGATACGCAGTATTTT.

The rearrangement links TRBV7-9 to TRBJ1-2; a possible D gene is TRBD1 (5 bases). Trimming shortened V by 1 base and J by 3 bases, and 12 bases separated the two germline ends. Germline CDR1 is SEHNR and CDR2 is FQNEAQ (reference sequence). CDR3 length: 15 amino acids. The CDR3 sequence: CASSLDWGMDYGYTF. The CDR3 bases are TGTGCCAGCAGCTTAGATTGGGGGATGGACTATGGCTACACCTTC.

The chain combines TRBV5-1 with TRBJ2-7, with D unclear. V was shortened by 5 bases and J by 2 bases, with 17 bases between the two germline ends. CDR3 size: 15 residues. Germline V gene data show CDR1 as SGHRS and CDR2 as YFSETQ. The CDR3 sequence: CASSLGLSITYEQYF. The CDR3 region has the DNA TGCGCCAGCAGTCTGGGCCTCTCGATAACCTACGAGCAGTACTTC.

The rearrangement joins TRBV19 to TRBJ2-1; D call uncertain. Trimming removed 3 bases at V and 1 base at J, with 19 bases between. This CDR3 has 18 amino acids. In germline, CDR1 is LNHDA, CDR2 SQIVND (reference sequence). CDR3 sequence: CASSIDWGSILSYNEQFF. DNA for the CDR3: TGTGCCAGTAGTATCGACTGGGGATCGATCTTGTCCTACAATGAGCAGTTCTTC.

V and J are TRBV19 and TRBJ2-1; TRBD1 agrees at 7 bases. Germline V lookup: CDR1 LNHDA, CDR2 SQIVND (reference sequence). The CDR3 loop spans 15 amino acids. V lost 1 base and J lost 4; bases outside the gene matches: 4. The CDR3: CASSIGRGKYNEQFF. The CDR3 DNA follows: TGTGCCAGTAGTATAGGCAGGGGGAAATACAATGAGCAGTTCTTC. Variable domain in full (rest from reference TRBV19 and TRBJ2-1): DGGITQSPKYLFRKEGQNVTLSCEQNLNHDAMYWYRQDPGQGLRLIYYSQIVNDFQKGDIAEGYSVSREKKESFPLTVTSAQKNPTAFYLCASSIGRGKYNEQFFGPGTRLTVL.

The gene calls are TRBV14 and TRBJ2-6; D possibly uses TRBD1 or TRBD2 (5 bases each). The CDR3 contains 18 residues. With 5 bases removed from V and 4 bases from J, the gap between germline ends came to 21 bases. Germline CDR1 is SGHDN and CDR2 is FVKESK. CDR3 in amino acids: CASSSAQGLAAGANVLTF. DNA for the CDR3: TGTGCCAGCAGCTCTGCGCAGGGTCTAGCAGCCGGGGCCAACGTCCTGACTTTC.

The genes are TRBV5-1 and TRBJ2-7; no definite D call. There are 16 residues in the CDR3. V shed 0 bases and J shed 4 bases, with 17 bases lying between them. The germline CDR1 and CDR2 sequences are SGHRS and YFSETQ. The CDR3 DNA sequence: TGCGCCAGCAGCTTGGATGGGCTCTCCCATCCATACGAGCAGTACTTC. Translating gives CASSLDGLSHPYEQYF.

The chain couples TRBV2 to TRBJ2-1; TRBD2 is a possible D gene (6 bases). V lost 6 bases and J lost 5, with 8 bases in between. CDR1 and CDR2 (germline): SNHLY, FYNNEI. CDR3 length equals 12 residues. The CDR3 spells CASREGNNEQFF. CDR3 DNA sequence: TGTGCCAGCAGGGAGGGGAACAATGAGCAGTTCTTC. Full variable domain (rest looked up from reference TRBV2 and TRBJ2-1): EPEVTQTPSHQVTQMGQEVILRCVPISNHLYFYWYRQILGQKVEFLVSFYNNEISEKSEIFDDQFSVERPDGSNFTLKIRSTKLEDSAMYFCASREGNNEQFFGPGTRLTVL.

This clone was counted a single time. Other DNA sequences in the same sample also yield this CDR3. This chain uses TRBV28 with TRBJ1-2; weak D call: TRBD1 (5 bases). Germline V gene lookup returns CDR1 MDHEN and CDR2 SYDVKM. The CDR3 is made up of 14 amino acids. Between the trimmed V and J ends, which lost 6 bases and 0 bases, there was a span of 11 bases. The CDR3 DNA is TGTGCCAGCAGCCCGACGGGACCTAACTATGGCTACACCTTC. Translating it yields CASSPTGPNYGYTF.

V is TRBV4-3 and J is TRBJ2-1, with D maybe TRBD1 (6 bases). The CDR3 is 15 amino acids. Trimming took 2 bases from V and 0 from J, leaving 8 bases between them. Per the germline V gene, CDR1 is LGHNA and CDR2 is YSLEER. The DNA for the CDR3 is TGCGCCAGCAGCCAAACAGGGCACTCCTACAATGAGCAGTTCTTC. Translated: CASSQTGHSYNEQFF.

The chain has TRBV15 and TRBJ2-2; either TRBD1 or TRBD2 may fit D (5 bases each). The ends were cut back, 1 base at V and 10 bases at J, with 13 bases in the middle. The CDR3 totals 14 residues. The germline V gene encodes CDR1 LNHNV and CDR2 YYDKDF (reference sequence). This CDR3 reads CATSRGGSSLELFF. In nucleotides, the CDR3 is TGTGCCACCAGCAGAGGGGGGTCCTCCTTGGAGCTGTTTTTT.